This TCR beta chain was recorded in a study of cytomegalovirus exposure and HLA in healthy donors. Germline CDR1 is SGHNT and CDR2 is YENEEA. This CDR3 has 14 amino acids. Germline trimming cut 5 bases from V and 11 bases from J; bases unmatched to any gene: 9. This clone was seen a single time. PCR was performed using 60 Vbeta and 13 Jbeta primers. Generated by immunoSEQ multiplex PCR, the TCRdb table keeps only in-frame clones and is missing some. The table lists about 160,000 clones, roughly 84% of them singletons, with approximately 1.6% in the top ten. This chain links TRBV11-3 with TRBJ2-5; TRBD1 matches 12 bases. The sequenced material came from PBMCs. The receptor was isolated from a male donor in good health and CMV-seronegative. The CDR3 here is CASSPGQGAGEQYF. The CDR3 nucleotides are TGTGCCAGCAGCCCGGGACAGGGGGCAGGGGAGCAGTACTTC.